A selection of T cell receptor beta chains follows, all from one sample in a study of regulatory T cells in long-lasting Graves disease. MiXCR was run by TCRdb on the multiplex PCR reads, yielding one entry per CDR3 protein. This sample has roughly 520,000 distinct CDR3 sequences, with 12% found just once. The data were also submitted as part of a second study, on T cells in Graves' hyperthyroidism and ophthalmopathy.

This sample comprised peripheral blood mononuclear cells (PBMCs), obtained at new diagnosis, from a patient treated with antithyroid drugs. The receptors originated from a young woman with Graves disease. Each CDR3 is given with its conserved first and last residue. The D gene is left open where the match is weak. Clone sizes are given selectively: once, few, many, or a class where the clone is expanded.

D gene	clone size	V gene	J gene	CDR3 protein	CDR3 DNA
.	few	TRBV9	TRBJ2-7	CASSVAPRSQGEQYF	TGTGCCAGCAGCGTAGCCCCCAGATCCCAAGGCGAGCAGTACTTC
.	many	TRBV7-9	TRBJ2-5	CASSLGGGFKETQYF	TGTGCCAGCAGCTTAGGAGGAGGGTTCAAAGAGACCCAGTACTTC
TRBD1	many	TRBV13	TRBJ1-4	CASSWGGTGYEKLFF	TGTGCCAGCAGCTGGGGGGGGACAGGGTATGAAAAACTGTTTTTT
TRBD1	few	TRBV19	TRBJ1-4	CASRDRGLANEKLFF	TGTGCCAGTAGAGACAGGGGGCTCGCTAATGAAAAACTGTTTTTT
.	many	TRBV7-2	TRBJ1-1	CASSWRLGNTEAFF	TGTGCCAGCAGTTGGCGGCTCGGGAACACTGAAGCTTTCTTT
.	many	TRBV29-1	TRBJ2-3	CSAGGGGTDTQYF	TGCAGCGCCGGAGGGGGAGGCACAGATACGCAGTATTTT
.	many	TRBV24-1	TRBJ2-3	CATSGSTDTQYF	TGTGCCACCTCAGGCTCCACAGATACGCAGTATTTT
TRBD1	many	TRBV30	TRBJ1-6	CAVQGASYNSPLHF	TGTGCCGTCCAGGGGGCCTCCTATAATTCACCCCTCCACTTT
TRBD1	few	TRBV6-1	TRBJ1-6	CASSPRGNSPLHF	TGTGCCAGCAGCCCCAGGGGGAATTCACCCCTCCACTTT
.	.	TRBV29-1	TRBJ1-3	CSVVPGTEGRNTIYF	TGCAGCGTTGTCCCCGGGACCGAGGGGAGAAACACCATATATTTT
.	.	TRBV25-1	TRBJ1-4	CASSRGVIATNEKLFF	TGTGCCAGCAGTCGAGGGGTAATCGCAACTAATGAAAAACTGTTTTTT
TRBD1	many	TRBV30	TRBJ1-1	CAWSFGTDAFF	TGTGCCTGGAGTTTTGGGACAGACGCTTTCTTT
.	.	TRBV6-1	TRBJ1-2	CASRSTGTLYGYTF	TGTGCCAGCAGAAGTACCGGGACCCTATATGGCTACACCTTC
TRBD2	.	TRBV7-9	TRBJ2-7	CASSLVGLAATYEQYF	TGTGCCAGCAGCTTAGTGGGACTAGCGGCAACCTACGAGCAGTACTTC
TRBD2	many	TRBV20-1	TRBJ2-5	CSARGIAGGGIEETQYF	TGCAGTGCTAGAGGCATAGCGGGAGGTGGCATAGAAGAGACCCAGTACTTC
.	many	TRBV7-9	TRBJ1-5	CASSLTSGNQPQHF	TGTGCCAGCAGCTTAACCAGCGGCAATCAGCCCCAGCATTTT
.	many	TRBV12-3/TRBV12-4	TRBJ1-3	CASSLQSSGNTIYF	TGTGCCAGCAGCCTACAGAGCTCTGGAAACACCATATATTTT
.	.	TRBV7-6	TRBJ2-1	CASSLADWGDYNEQFF	TGTGCCAGCAGCTTAGCGGACTGGGGAGACTACAATGAGCAGTTCTTC
.	many	TRBV13	TRBJ2-1	CASSPARREDEQFF	TGTGCCAGCAGTCCCGCTAGGCGGGAAGATGAGCAGTTCTTC
.	.	TRBV11-3	TRBJ1-1	CASSLSIQGEAFF	TGTGCCAGCAGCTTATCAATTCAGGGTGAAGCTTTCTTT
.	many	TRBV20-1	TRBJ2-5	CSARDPRLFSASGTQYF	TGCAGTGCTAGAGATCCTCGTTTGTTTAGCGCCTCCGGGACCCAGTACTTC
.	few	TRBV19	TRBJ2-7	CASSIASTTYEQYF	TGTGCCAGTAGTATAGCCTCTACCACCTACGAGCAGTACTTC
TRBD1	few	TRBV5-8	TRBJ1-5	CASSSPGDRGQPQHF	TGTGCCAGCAGCTCCCCCGGGGACAGGGGGCAGCCCCAGCATTTT
.	many	TRBV19	TRBJ2-2	CASRTIANTGELFF	TGTGCCAGTCGGACAATCGCGAACACCGGGGAGCTGTTTTTT
.	few	TRBV6-1	TRBJ1-5	CASMARGQPQHF	TGTGCCAGCATGGCACGGGGTCAGCCCCAGCATTTT
.	many	TRBV4-1	TRBJ2-1	CASSQLLADTQFF	TGCGCCAGCAGCCAGCTTCTAGCAGATACGCAGTTCTTC
.	few	TRBV10-3	TRBJ2-7	CAISESQAGIYEQYF	TGTGCCATCAGTGAATCTCAAGCGGGTATTTACGAGCAGTACTTC